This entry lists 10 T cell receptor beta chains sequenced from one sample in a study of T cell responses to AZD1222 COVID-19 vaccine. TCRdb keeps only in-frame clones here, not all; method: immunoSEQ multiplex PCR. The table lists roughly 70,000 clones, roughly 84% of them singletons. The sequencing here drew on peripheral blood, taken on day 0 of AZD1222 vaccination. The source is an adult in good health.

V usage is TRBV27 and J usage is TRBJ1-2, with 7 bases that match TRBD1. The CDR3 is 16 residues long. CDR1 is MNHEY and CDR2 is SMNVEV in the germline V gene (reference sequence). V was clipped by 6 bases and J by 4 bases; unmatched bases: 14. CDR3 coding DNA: TGTGCCAGCAGCCTCGCGCGGAAAGGGGGCCCCTATGGCTACACCTTC. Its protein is CASSLARKGGPYGYTF.

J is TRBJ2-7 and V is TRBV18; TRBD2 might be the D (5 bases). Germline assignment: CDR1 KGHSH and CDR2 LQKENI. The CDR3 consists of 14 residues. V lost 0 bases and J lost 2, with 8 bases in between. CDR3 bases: TGTGCCAGCTCACCACCGCCGGGGACCTACGAGCAGTACTTC. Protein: CASSPPPGTYEQYF.

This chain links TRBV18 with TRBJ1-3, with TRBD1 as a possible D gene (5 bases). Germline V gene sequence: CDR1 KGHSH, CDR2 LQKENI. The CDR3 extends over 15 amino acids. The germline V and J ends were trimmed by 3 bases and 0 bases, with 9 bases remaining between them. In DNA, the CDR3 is TGTGCCAGCTCACCGCAGGGAAGCTCTGGAAACACCATATATTTT. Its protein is CASSPQGSSGNTIYF.

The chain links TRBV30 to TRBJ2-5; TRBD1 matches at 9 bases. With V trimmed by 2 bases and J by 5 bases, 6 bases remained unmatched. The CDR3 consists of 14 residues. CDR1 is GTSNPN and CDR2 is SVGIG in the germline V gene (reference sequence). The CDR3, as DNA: TGTGCCTGGAGTACGGGACAGGGCGGGGAGACCCAGTACTTC. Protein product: CAWSTGQGGETQYF.

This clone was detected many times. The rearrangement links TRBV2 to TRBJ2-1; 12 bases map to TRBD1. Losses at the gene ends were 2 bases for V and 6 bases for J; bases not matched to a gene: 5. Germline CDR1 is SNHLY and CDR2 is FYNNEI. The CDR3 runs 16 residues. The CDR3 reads CASSEMGTGGRNEQFF. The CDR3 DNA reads TGTGCCAGCAGTGAAATGGGGACAGGGGGCCGCAATGAGCAGTTCTTC.

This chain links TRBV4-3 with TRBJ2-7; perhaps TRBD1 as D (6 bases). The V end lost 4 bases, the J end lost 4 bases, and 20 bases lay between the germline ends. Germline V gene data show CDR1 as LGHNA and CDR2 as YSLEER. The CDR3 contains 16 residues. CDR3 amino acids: CASSPRPDRTPYEQYF. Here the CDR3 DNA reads TGCGCCAGCAGCCCCCGGCCTGACAGGACCCCTTACGAGCAGTACTTC.

The CDR3 sequence is CASSSRGGVGNTIYF. The CDR3 DNA is TGTGCCAGCAGCTCCAGAGGAGGCGTTGGAAACACCATATATTTT. The gene calls are TRBV7-2 and TRBJ1-3; D unclear. V was cut by 4 bases and J by 3 bases, with 13 bases left in between. The CDR3 sequence is 15 residues long. Germline loops: CDR1 SGHTA, CDR2 FQGNSA.

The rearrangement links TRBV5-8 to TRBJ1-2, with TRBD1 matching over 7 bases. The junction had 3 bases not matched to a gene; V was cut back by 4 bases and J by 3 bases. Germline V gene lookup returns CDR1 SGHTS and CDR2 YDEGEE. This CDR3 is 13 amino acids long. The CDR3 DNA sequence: TGTGCCAGCAGCCTGGGACAGTACTATGGCTACACCTTC. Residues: CASSLGQYYGYTF.

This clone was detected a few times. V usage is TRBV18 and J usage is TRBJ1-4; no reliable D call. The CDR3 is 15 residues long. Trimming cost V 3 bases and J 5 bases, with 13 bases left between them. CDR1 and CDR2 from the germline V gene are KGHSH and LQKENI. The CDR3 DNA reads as TGTGCCAGCTCACCCCAGGTAGAGGAGAATGAAAAACTGTTTTTT. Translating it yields CASSPQVEENEKLFF. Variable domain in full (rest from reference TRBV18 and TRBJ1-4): NAGVMQNPRHLVRRRGQEARLRCSPMKGHSHVYWYRQLPEEGLKFMVYLQKENIIDESGMPKERFSAEFPKEGPSILRIQQVVRGDSAAYFCASSPQVEENEKLFFGSGTQLSVL.

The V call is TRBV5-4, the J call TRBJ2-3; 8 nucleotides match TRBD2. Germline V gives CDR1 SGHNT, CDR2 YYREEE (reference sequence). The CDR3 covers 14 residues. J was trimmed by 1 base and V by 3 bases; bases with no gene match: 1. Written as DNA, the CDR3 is TGTGCCAGCAGCTCGGGGGGGGGCACAGATACGCAGTATTTT. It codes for CASSSGGGTDTQYF.